The 12 T cell receptor beta chains listed next were all sequenced from one sample in a study of shared clonotypes between healthy human individuals. Naive CD8 cells lacked CD45RO, underwent positive selection for CCR7 and left out terminally differentiated effector memory CD45RA+ cells. Data came from immunoSEQ multiplex PCR; TCRdb stores just in-frame clones and leaves some out. Counted here are 2 million to 2.5 million clones, approximately 94% occurring once; the ten biggest clones make up about 1.1%. The sequenced sample consisted of naive CD8+ T cells sorted from blood. The receptors stem from a young man in good health.

The gene calls are TRBV28 and TRBJ2-5; 7 positions match TRBD1. The CDR3 extends over 13 amino acids. Germline V lookup: CDR1 MDHEN, CDR2 SYDVKM. Germline trimming cut 5 bases from V and 0 bases from J; bases unmatched to any gene: 0. CDR3 sequence: CASSGTDQETQYF. As DNA, the CDR3 is TGTGCCAGCAGTGGGACAGACCAAGAGACCCAGTACTTC.

This clone was detected once. V and J are TRBV14 and TRBJ1-4; no clear D. The CDR3 totals 14 residues. Trimming pared 4 bases from V and 8 bases from J, leaving 14 bases between. Looked up from germline, CDR1 is SGHDN and CDR2 is FVKESK. CDR3 coding DNA: TGTGCCAGCAGCCCACAGTCAACGGCGGAAAAACTGTTTTTT. Translating it yields CASSPQSTAEKLFF. Filled out from reference TRBV14 and TRBJ1-4, the complete variable domain reads EAGVTQFPSHSVIEKGQTVTLRCDPISGHDNLYWYRRVMGKEIKFLLHFVKESKQDESGMPNNRFLAERTGGTYSTLKVQPAELEDSGVYFCASSPQSTAEKLFFGSGTQLSVL.

The table lists this clone with a count of one. V is TRBV28 and J is TRBJ1-4; D is ambiguous. Germline values: CDR1 MDHEN, CDR2 SYDVKM. This CDR3 is built from 19 residues. Trimming took 2 bases from V and 0 from J, leaving 19 bases between them. This CDR3 reads CASSLSRVSYGATNEKLFF. The CDR3, as DNA: TGTGCCAGCAGTTTAAGTAGGGTCTCGTACGGAGCAACTAATGAAAAACTGTTTTTT.

The rearrangement joins TRBV30 to TRBJ2-1; D may match TRBD1 or TRBD2 (6 bases each). The CDR3 spans 15 residues. From germline, CDR1 is GTSNPN and CDR2 SVGIG (reference sequence). The V gene lost 0 bases and the J gene lost 2 bases, with 11 bases spanning the gap. The DNA for the CDR3 is TGTGCCTGGAGTGTAAGGGGGGCCGCCTACAATGAGCAGTTCTTC. It yields the protein CAWSVRGAAYNEQFF.

The V call is TRBV9, the J call TRBJ2-5, with TRBD2 matching 7 bases. CDR3 length: 17 amino acids. V gave up 4 bases and J gave up 5 bases; unmatched junction bases: 17. The germline V gene has CDR1 SGDLS and CDR2 YYNGEE. This chain's CDR3 is CASSTYSGPEEGETQYF. The DNA of the CDR3 is TGTGCCAGCAGCACATATAGCGGGCCCGAGGAAGGTGAGACCCAGTACTTC. The whole variable domain, remainder taken from reference TRBV9 and TRBJ2-5, is DSGVTQTPKHLITATGQRVTLRCSPRSGDLSVYWYQQSLDQGLQFLIQYYNGEERAKGNILERFSAQQFPDLHSELNLSSLELGDSALYFCASSTYSGPEEGETQYFGPGTRLLVL.

The chain links TRBV6-1 to TRBJ2-3; 12 bases are shared with TRBD1. Germline CDR1 reads MNHNS; CDR2 reads SASEGT. The CDR3 covers 18 residues. Trimming at V came to 2 bases and at J to 2 bases, leaving 8 bases not matched to a gene. The CDR3 protein is CASSEFWRGQGATDTQYF. As DNA, the CDR3 is TGTGCCAGCAGTGAATTCTGGCGGGGACAGGGGGCCACAGATACGCAGTATTTT.

Turning to this clone: Other DNA variants within this sample encode the same CDR3. The rearrangement links TRBV10-2 to TRBJ1-1; D is ambiguous. The CDR3 has 12 amino acids. Germline CDR1 reads WSHSY; CDR2 reads SAAADI. V lost 1 base to trimming and J lost 4 bases, with 4 bases between them. The CDR3 reads CASSEWGTEAFF. The CDR3 DNA reads TGCGCCAGCAGTGAGTGGGGCACTGAAGCTTTCTTT.

The chain carries TRBV9 and TRBJ1-2, with D possibly TRBD1 on 5 matching bases. In germline, CDR1 is SGDLS, CDR2 YYNGEE. The CDR3 extends over 15 amino acids. The V end lost 3 bases, the J end lost 7 bases, and 19 bases lay between the germline ends. In DNA, the CDR3 is TGTGCCAGCAGCGACCAAGGGACGGCGGGTTCTGGCTACACCTTC. It codes for CASSDQGTAGSGYTF. Combining the CDR3 with reference TRBV9 and TRBJ1-2 gives the whole variable domain DSGVTQTPKHLITATGQRVTLRCSPRSGDLSVYWYQQSLDQGLQFLIQYYNGEERAKGNILERFSAQQFPDLHSELNLSSLELGDSALYFCASSDQGTAGSGYTFGSGTRLTVV.

Worth noting for this clone: The same CDR3 also results from other DNA sequences found in this sample. The chain links TRBV5-6 to TRBJ1-5; D uncertain. Per the germline V gene, CDR1 is SGHDT and CDR2 is YYEEEE. The V end was cut by 1 base, the J end by 6 bases, with 5 bases between. The CDR3 extends over 12 amino acids. CDR3 nucleotides: TGTGCCAGCAGCTTGTTGGGTCAGCCCCAGCATTTT. Translating gives CASSLLGQPQHF.

The chain links TRBV12-5 to TRBJ1-2; no reliable D call. V shed 6 bases and J shed 1 base, with 12 bases lying between them. CDR3 length: 14 residues. Germline lookup yields CDR1 LGHNT and CDR2 FRNRAP. The CDR3 region is CASGPAVSNYGYTF. The CDR3 DNA reads TGTGCTAGTGGCCCCGCGGTAAGTAACTATGGCTACACCTTC.

With regard to this clone: Other DNA variants within this sample encode the same CDR3. The genes are TRBV5-1 and TRBJ2-5; 9 bases map to TRBD1. The V gene's germline CDR1 is SGHRS and CDR2 YFSETQ. V gave up 4 bases and J gave up 4 bases; unmatched junction bases: 5. The CDR3 spans 14 residues. The CDR3 sequence: CASSLDRGRETQYF. The DNA of the CDR3 is TGCGCCAGCAGCCTGGACAGGGGCCGAGAGACCCAGTACTTC.

The chain is built from TRBV13 and TRBJ1-4, with 11 bases aligning to TRBD1. This CDR3 is built from 15 residues. CDR1 and CDR2 (germline): PRHDT, FYEKMQ (reference sequence). The V gene end was trimmed by 3 bases and the J gene end by 4 bases; junction bases not matched to a gene: 1. CDR3 in amino acids: CASSFGTGGNEKLFF. The CDR3, as DNA: TGTGCCAGCAGCTTCGGGACAGGGGGTAATGAAAAACTGTTTTTT.